The T cell receptor beta chain under discussion was sequenced for a study of T cells in Graves' hyperthyroidism and ophthalmopathy. This clonotype was found a few times. Germline CDR1 reads MNHEY; CDR2 reads SVGAGI. V dropped 2 bases and J dropped 2 bases, with 9 bases sitting between them. This CDR3 region has 15 residues. Amplification targeted TCR beta CDR3 regions from RNA transcripts. Using the HTBI primer set, a first-round RT-PCR was run on the TCR CDR3. MiXCR, applied by TCRdb to the multiplex PCR reads, yields one record per CDR3 protein. The table lists 460,000 or so distinct CDR3 sequences, 13% to 15% of them singletons.

Sequenced material: blood. The chain joins TRBV6-5 to TRBJ2-2, with D possibly matching TRBD1 (5 bases). The TCR originated in a young woman with Graves' hyperthyroidism. The CDR3 DNA reads TGTGCCAGCAGTTACGATCAGGGCAACACCGGGGAGCTGTTTTTT. Translating gives CASSYDQGNTGELFF.